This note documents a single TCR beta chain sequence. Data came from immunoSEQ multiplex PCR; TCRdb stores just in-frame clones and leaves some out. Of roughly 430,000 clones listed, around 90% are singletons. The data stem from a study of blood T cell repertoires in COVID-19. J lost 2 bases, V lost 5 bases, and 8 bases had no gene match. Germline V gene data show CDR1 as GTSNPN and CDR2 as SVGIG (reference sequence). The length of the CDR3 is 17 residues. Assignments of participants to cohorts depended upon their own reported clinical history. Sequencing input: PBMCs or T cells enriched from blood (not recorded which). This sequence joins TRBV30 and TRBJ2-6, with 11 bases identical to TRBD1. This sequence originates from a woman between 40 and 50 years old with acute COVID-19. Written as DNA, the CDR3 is TGTGCCTGGTTAGGACAGGGGGCGCAAACTGGGGCCAACGTCCTGACTTTC. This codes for CAWLGQGAQTGANVLTF.